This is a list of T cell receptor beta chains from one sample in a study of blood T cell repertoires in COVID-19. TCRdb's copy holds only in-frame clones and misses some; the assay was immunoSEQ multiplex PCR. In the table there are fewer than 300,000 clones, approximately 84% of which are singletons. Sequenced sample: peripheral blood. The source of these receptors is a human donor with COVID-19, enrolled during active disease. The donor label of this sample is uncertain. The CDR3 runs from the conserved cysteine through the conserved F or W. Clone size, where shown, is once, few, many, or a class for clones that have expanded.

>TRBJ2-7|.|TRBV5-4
CASSLRLATASEQYF
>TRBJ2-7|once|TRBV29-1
CSVVPPTGYEQYF
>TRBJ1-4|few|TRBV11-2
CASSPNTQKITTNEKLFF
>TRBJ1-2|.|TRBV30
CAWSGLGQGAYGYTF
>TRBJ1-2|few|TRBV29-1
CTAEDRANYGYTF
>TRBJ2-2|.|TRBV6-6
CASSRLAEGNTGELFF
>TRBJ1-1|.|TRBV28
CASSFSRDRATEAFF
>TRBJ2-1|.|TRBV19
CASSPRTSAGNEQFF
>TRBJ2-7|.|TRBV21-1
CASSKRGQGGDEQYF
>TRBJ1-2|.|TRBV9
CASGNRALNYGYTF
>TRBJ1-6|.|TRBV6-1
CASSEAIRLVPNSPLHF
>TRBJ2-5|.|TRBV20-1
CSASLNMGGETQYF
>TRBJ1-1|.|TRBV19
CATTTEQYTEAFF
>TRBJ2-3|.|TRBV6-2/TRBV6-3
CASSPLTLHTQYF
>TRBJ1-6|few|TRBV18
CASSLGQGNNSPLHF
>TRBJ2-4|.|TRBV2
CASSDTGKNIQYF
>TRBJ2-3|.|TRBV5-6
CASSDRTSGRWADTQYF
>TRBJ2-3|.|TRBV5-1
CASSFYSRLTDTQYF
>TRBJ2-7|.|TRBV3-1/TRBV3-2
CASSQGPGTVSYEQYF
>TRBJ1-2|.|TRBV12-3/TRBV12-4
CASSEDRGYGYTF
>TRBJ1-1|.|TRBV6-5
CASSYSRRGRTEAFF
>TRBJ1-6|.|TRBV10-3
CAISEADRRHNSPLHF
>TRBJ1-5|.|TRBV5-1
CASSLAGSNQPQHF
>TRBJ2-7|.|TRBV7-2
CASSFRGLLNGYEQYF
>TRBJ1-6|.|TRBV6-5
CASSSQRQDSPLHF
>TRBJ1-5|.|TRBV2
CASRELEASNQPQHF
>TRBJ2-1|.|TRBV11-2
CASSLSGVRYNEQFF
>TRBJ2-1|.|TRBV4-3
CASSQDLPSAGTYNEQFF
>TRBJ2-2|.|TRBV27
CASSLANRPGELFF
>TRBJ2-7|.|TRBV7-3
CASSLGGSGHTIAYEQYF
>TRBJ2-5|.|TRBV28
CASRNILEHQETQYF
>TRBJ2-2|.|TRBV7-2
CASSFNRDTGELFF
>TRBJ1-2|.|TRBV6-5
CASSRREGYGYTF
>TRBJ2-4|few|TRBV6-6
CASRNPSGAAKNIQYF
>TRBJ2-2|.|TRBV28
CASSLKDRGTGELFF
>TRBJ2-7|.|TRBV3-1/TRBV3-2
CASSQVGRGPYEQYF
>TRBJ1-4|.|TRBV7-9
CASSSGQGATNEKLFF
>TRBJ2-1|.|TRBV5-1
CASSMPGEGEQFF